This T cell receptor (beta chain) was recorded in a study of beta chain features in type 1 diabetes. Study-level results: Patients with type 1 diabetes carried fewer insertions and had more deletions at their VDJ junctions. For Type 1 diabetes patients, all four CD4+ subsets carried TCRB CDR3s that were moderately but significantly shorter. For patients and controls alike, PCR might favor shorter templates to the same degree.

The germline V gene encodes CDR1 SGDLS and CDR2 YYNGEE. V was clipped by 0 bases and J by 2 bases, with 6 bases between them. The CDR3 is 15 residues long. Sorting gave populations that all exceeded 95% purity. Every bit of the isolated RNA underwent reverse transcription, so sequencing read expressed TCRB transcripts. Assay: immunoSEQ multiplex PCR; the TCRdb copy retains only in-frame clones and omits some. This sample has about 170,000 clones, with 6.5% to 8.5% found just once. In its sample, this clone was seen a few times. Its antigen is still unknown. This receptor was obtained from a man younger than 35 with type 1 diabetes. The sequencing input was central memory CD4+ T cells from blood. This sequence joins TRBV9 and TRBJ2-6; D uncertain. The CDR3 loop is CASSVGQAGANVLTF. CDR3 nucleotides: TGTGCCAGCAGCGTAGGGCAGGCTGGGGCCAACGTCCTGACTTTC.